This T cell receptor (beta chain) emerged from a study of blood T cell repertoires in COVID-19. About the study: PBMCs, B-cell-depleted T cells, or T cells provided the cDNA or gDNA that made up the material.

In the authors' workflow: Reference gene primer amplification gave estimated nucleated cell counts. Clones were read by immunoSEQ multiplex PCR, and TCRdb kept only the in-frame ones, dropping some. Clonal size and the V and J genes are those of that table, whereas D and trimming came from the DNA. The data show roughly 80,000 clones, 82% seen once. Trimming took 4 bases from V and 0 from J; bases not matched to a gene: 4. Germline CDR1 and CDR2: SGHRS and YFSETQ. The CDR3 covers 15 residues. The receptor comes from a man older than 75 with acute or convalescent COVID-19. The V gene is TRBV5-1, the J gene TRBJ1-3, with 7 bases identical to TRBD1. The specimen sequenced was peripheral blood. In DNA form, the CDR3 reads TGCGCCAGCAGCCGGGACAGCGGCTCTGGAAACACCATATATTTT. Its translation: CASSRDSGSGNTIYF.